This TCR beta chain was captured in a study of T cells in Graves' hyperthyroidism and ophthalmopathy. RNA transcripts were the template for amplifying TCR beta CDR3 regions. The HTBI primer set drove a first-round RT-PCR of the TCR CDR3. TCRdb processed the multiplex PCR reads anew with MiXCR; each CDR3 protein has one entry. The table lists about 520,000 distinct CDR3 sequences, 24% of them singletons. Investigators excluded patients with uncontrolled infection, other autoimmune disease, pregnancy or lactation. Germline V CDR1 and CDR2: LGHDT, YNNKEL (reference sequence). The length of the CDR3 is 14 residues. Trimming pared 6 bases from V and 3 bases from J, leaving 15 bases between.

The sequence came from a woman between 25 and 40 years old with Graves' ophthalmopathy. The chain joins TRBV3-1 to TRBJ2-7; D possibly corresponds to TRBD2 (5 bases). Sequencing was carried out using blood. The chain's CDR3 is CASSPGPGDYEQYF. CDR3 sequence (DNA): TGTGCCAGCAGTCCGGGCCCCGGGGACTACGAGCAGTACTTC.